The 5 T cell receptor beta chains reported below all come from one sample, sequenced in a study of cytomegalovirus exposure and HLA in healthy donors. PCR involved 60 Vbeta and 13 Jbeta primers. Assay used: immunoSEQ multiplex PCR; TCRdb lists only in-frame clones, some missing. The sample comprises 99,000 or so clones, about 80% of which are singletons, and roughly 5% rests with the top ten. Sequencing was done on a sample of PBMCs. The receptors stem from a man in his 60s in good health and CMV-seropositive.

The chain recombines TRBV2 with TRBJ1-5, with 9 bases identical to TRBD1. The length of the CDR3 is 13 residues. The germline V gene encodes CDR1 SNHLY and CDR2 FYNNEI. Losses at the gene ends were 4 bases for V and 6 bases for J; bases not matched to a gene: 1. CDR3: CASSGQGGQPQHF. In nucleotides, the CDR3 is TGTGCCAGCAGTGGACAGGGGGGTCAGCCCCAGCATTTT.

This chain links TRBV19 with TRBJ2-3; TRBD2 aligns across 10 bases. CDR1 and CDR2 from the germline V gene are LNHDA and SQIVND (reference sequence). The V gene end was trimmed by 5 bases and the J gene end by 1 base; junction bases not matched to a gene: 6. The CDR3 consists of 16 residues. CDR3 loop: CASSVGLAGGTDTQYF. CDR3 nucleotides: TGTGCCAGTAGTGTTGGGCTAGCGGGAGGCACAGATACGCAGTATTTT.

The V call is TRBV11-2, the J call TRBJ2-7; 8 positions match TRBD2. V dropped 0 bases and J dropped 0; count of bases not matched to a gene: 4. CDR1 SGHAT and CDR2 FQNNGV come from the germline V gene. The CDR3 runs 16 residues. The chain's CDR3 is CASSLEGGGFSYEQYF. CDR3 DNA: TGTGCCAGCAGCTTAGAGGGCGGGGGGTTCTCCTACGAGCAGTACTTC. Using reference TRBV11-2 and TRBJ2-7 for the parts outside the CDR3, the full variable domain is EAGVAQSPRYKIIEKRQSVAFWCNPISGHATLYWYQQILGQGPKLLIQFQNNGVVDDSQLPKDRFSAERLKGVDSTLKIQPAKLEDSAVYLCASSLEGGGFSYEQYFGPGTRLTVT.

The chain joins TRBV7-6 to TRBJ1-6; tentative D call: TRBD1 (5 bases). Germline loops: CDR1 SGHVS, CDR2 FNYEAQ. Trimming removed 4 bases from V and 10 bases from J, with 20 bases in between. The CDR3 contains 16 residues. CDR3 region: CASSSRGSGLGSPLHF. The CDR3 bases are TGTGCCAGCAGCTCCCGGGGGTCAGGACTTGGATCACCCCTCCACTTT.

The J gene is TRBJ2-7, the V gene TRBV29-1; a possible D gene is TRBD2 (5 bases). Germline V gene lookup returns CDR1 SQVTM and CDR2 ANQGSEA. Trimming took off 2 bases at V and 6 bases at J, with 17 bases between the two ends. There are 14 residues in the CDR3. The CDR3 bases are TGCAGCGTTGAAACGCTAGCCCGGAGTGGCGAGCAGTACTTC. Its translation is CSVETLARSGEQYF.